A single T cell receptor beta chain is shown here with its context. Antigen specificity is unknown. These data belong to a study of cytomegalovirus exposure and HLA in healthy donors. V dropped 1 base and J dropped 6; count of bases not matched to a gene: 9. Germline lookup yields CDR1 SGHRS and CDR2 YFSETQ. The CDR3 covers 15 residues. It was with 60 Vbeta and 13 Jbeta primers that the PCR ran. The data were produced by immunoSEQ multiplex PCR, yet TCRdb's version contains in-frame clones alone and is incomplete. This sample has around 150,000 clones, with around 64% found just once. Broader study findings: Among TCR beta chains, those listed as cytomegalovirus-associated numbered over 150. In a later analysis, TCR beta V- and J-gene trimming showed a link to a missense DCLRE1C variant. Within the data, a cluster of highly shared sequence variants was likely a sequencing artifact.

This receptor was identified in a woman aged 25 to 39 in good health and CMV-seronegative. The chain employs TRBV5-1 and TRBJ2-7; TRBD2 matches at 8 bases. The specimen was PBMCs. CDR3 loop: CASSLTRRGAGEQYF. The CDR3 DNA is TGCGCCAGCAGCTTGACGAGGCGGGGGGCGGGCGAGCAGTACTTC. Using reference TRBV5-1 and TRBJ2-7 for the parts outside the CDR3, the full variable domain is KAGVTQTPRYLIKTRGQQVTLSCSPISGHRSVSWYQQTPGQGLQFLFEYFSETQRNKGNFPGRFSGRQFSNSRSEMNVSTLELGDSALYLCASSLTRRGAGEQYFGPGTRLTVT.